A selection of T cell receptor beta chains follows, all from one sample in a study of blood T cell repertoires in COVID-19. Generated by immunoSEQ multiplex PCR, the TCRdb table keeps only in-frame clones and is missing some. The sample lists hundreds of thousands of clones, about nine tenths occurring once. Sequenced sample: peripheral blood. Source of these receptors: a young woman with active or convalescent COVID-19. The CDR3 runs from the conserved cysteine through the conserved F or W. The order of the fields is D gene, J gene, V gene, clone size, CDR3 DNA, CDR3 protein. D genes are given only for firm matches. Clone size is given for some rows only: seen once, a few or many times, or a class if the clone is expanded.

TRBD1 TRBJ2-2 TRBV2 . TGTGCCAGCAGCCTCGTGGACAGGAGCGTAGACACCGGGGAGCTGTTTTTT CASSLVDRSVDTGELFF
. TRBJ2-2 TRBV30 . TGTGCCCAGGGGCATCTAAACACCGGGGAGCTGTTTTTT CAQGHLNTGELFF
. TRBJ2-1 TRBV7-9 . TGTGCCAGCAGCTTAGCGAGAGACTTGGATAATGAGCAGTTCTTC CASSLARDLDNEQFF
. TRBJ1-2 TRBV18 . TGTGCCAGCTCACTACGGGATTCGAGCTATGGCTACACCTTC CASSLRDSSYGYTF
. TRBJ1-5 TRBV6-6 . TGTGCCAGCAACGACCAGGGGATGGGGCAGCCCCAGCATTTT CASNDQGMGQPQHF
. TRBJ2-3 TRBV6-6 . TGTGCCAGCAGTTACGGCTACAGGGTTGACGGAGATACGCAGTATTTT CASSYGYRVDGDTQYF
. TRBJ2-1 TRBV7-2 . TGTGCCAGCAGCTTACTAATCAATGAGCAGTTCTTC CASSLLINEQFF
. TRBJ2-1 TRBV5-1 . TGCGCCAGCAGCCGGGACGGGAGCTCCTACAATGAGCAGTTCTTC CASSRDGSSYNEQFF
. TRBJ1-4 TRBV29-1 . TGCAGCGTTGAAGTCTCCAGGGGAAAACTGTTTTTT CSVEVSRGKLFF
TRBD2 TRBJ2-7 TRBV18 . TGTGCCAGCTCACCAGGACTCGTTAGCGGGGGGGCGTACGAGCAGTACTTC CASSPGLVSGGAYEQYF
. TRBJ1-2 TRBV28 . TGTGCCAGCAGGCGGGGAGTACCCTCGGGAGGCTACACCTTC CASRRGVPSGGYTF
TRBD2 TRBJ2-2 TRBV28 . TGTGCCAGCAGTTTCCAGGGACTAGCGGGAGGAATCGCGAACACCGGGGAGCTGTTTTTT CASSFQGLAGGIANTGELFF
. TRBJ1-4 TRBV14 . TGTGCCAGCAGCCAAGATCGCAGGGCCCCTGAAAAACTGTTTTTT CASSQDRRAPEKLFF
. TRBJ2-3 TRBV21-1 . TGTGCCAGCAGCAAACAGGCGGGAGGGCCCCAAAGTTCGGCAGATACGCAGTATTTT CASSKQAGGPQSSADTQYF
TRBD1 TRBJ1-1 TRBV6-2/TRBV6-3 . TGTGCCAGCAGTTACACACCGGGACAGGGTGCGAACACTGAAGCTTTCTTT CASSYTPGQGANTEAFF
. TRBJ2-5 TRBV14 . TGTGCCAGCAGCCAAGTCGGAGGGGAAGAGACCCAGTACTTC CASSQVGGEETQYF
TRBD2 TRBJ2-1 TRBV4-1 . TGCGCCAGCAGCCAAGTCCTAGCGGGGTCCTACAATGAGCAGTTCTTC CASSQVLAGSYNEQFF
. TRBJ2-3 TRBV6-1 . TGTGCCAGCAGTGAAGTTAGTGCCCCAGCAGCGGATACGCAGTATTTT CASSEVSAPAADTQYF
TRBD1 TRBJ2-2 TRBV29-1 . TGCAGCGTGGCACCCCGGGACAGGGCCGGGACCGGGGAGCTGTTTTTT CSVAPRDRAGTGELFF
TRBD1 TRBJ2-5 TRBV18 . TGTGCCAGCTCACCTCCGGGACAGGCCCAAGAGACCCAGTACTTC CASSPPGQAQETQYF
. TRBJ2-3 TRBV27 . TGTGCCAGCAGTCCGACACGATTGGATACGCAGTATTTT CASSPTRLDTQYF
. TRBJ1-2 TRBV29-1 . TGCAGCGTTGATTCTGTTTCTTATGGCTACACCTTC CSVDSVSYGYTF
. TRBJ1-1 TRBV6-2/TRBV6-3 . TGTGCCAGCAGTCTATCGAACACTGAAGCTTTCTTT CASSLSNTEAFF
TRBD1 TRBJ1-1 TRBV29-1 . TGCAGCGTCACACGGGACAGGGACTCCGCTTTCTTT CSVTRDRDSAFF
. TRBJ1-1 TRBV19 once TGTGCCAGTAGTAGGCTGGGGCAGATGAACACTGAAGCTTTCTTT CASSRLGQMNTEAFF
. TRBJ1-2 TRBV29-1 . TGCAGCGTTGAAGTACAGGGTCCCTATGGCTACACCTTC CSVEVQGPYGYTF
TRBD1 TRBJ2-1 TRBV5-1 . TGCGCCAGCAGGTCCGGACAGGGGGCATTTAATGAGCAGTTCTTC CASRSGQGAFNEQFF
TRBD2 TRBJ2-1 TRBV24-1 . TGTGCCACCAGTGATTCGGGAGGGTCCTACAATGAGCAGTTCTTC CATSDSGGSYNEQFF
TRBD1 TRBJ1-5 TRBV4-1 once TGCGCCAGCAGCCAAGTGGAGACAGGGGGTGGTCAGCCCCAGCATTTT CASSQVETGGGQPQHF